A single sample gave rise to the 17 T cell receptor beta chains below, sequenced in a study of shared clonotypes between healthy human individuals. Measured with immunoSEQ multiplex PCR; TCRdb has only the in-frame clones, and not every one. The repertoire holds some 530,000 clones, about 84% seen once, with approximately 11% in the top ten. Sequences were obtained from PBMCs. The receptor source for this set is a woman in her thirties or forties in good health. Some clones in this sample may be carry-over from other donors' samples.

The V and J genes are TRBV25-1 and TRBJ2-3, with TRBD2 matching over 7 bases. The CDR3 runs 17 residues. The germline gives CDR1 MGHDK, CDR2 SYGVNS. After removal of 9 bases from V and 11 bases from J, the junction contained 26 bases not matched to a gene. CDR3 coding DNA: TGTGCCAGTCCGGCAGACAGAAGCGGGACCCCTAGGTGGGGGCAGTATTTT. Protein: CASPADRSGTPRWGQYF.

The CDR3 is CSDGEGGNTEAFF. The CDR3 DNA sequence: TGCAGCGACGGGGAAGGAGGGAACACTGAAGCTTTCTTT. The J gene is TRBJ1-1, the V gene TRBV29-1; D remains ambiguous. The CDR3 totals 13 residues. Trimming cost V 7 bases and J 1 base, with 13 bases left between them. The germline V gene encodes CDR1 SQVTM and CDR2 ANQGSEA.

This rearrangement joins TRBV4-1 to TRBJ2-3, with 10 bases lining up with TRBD2. Germline lookup yields CDR1 MGHRA and CDR2 YSYEKL. This CDR3 spans 15 amino acids. V trimming: 2 bases; J trimming: 6 bases; junction bases outside the gene matches: 5. Here the CDR3 reads CASSQLGLAVDTQYF. The DNA of the CDR3 is TGCGCCAGCAGCCAATTAGGACTAGCGGTGGATACGCAGTATTTT.

This clone was seen a single time. The CDR3 here is CASRPGTTAGETQYF. The CDR3 DNA reads as TGTGCCAGCAGGCCCGGGACAACCGCTGGTGAGACCCAGTACTTC. The chain is built from TRBV2 and TRBJ2-5; perhaps TRBD1 as D (6 bases). Between the trimmed V and J ends, which lost 6 bases and 5 bases, there was a span of 19 bases. The CDR3 covers 15 residues. Germline loops: CDR1 SNHLY, CDR2 FYNNEI.

For this clone: A read error is likely here: a far larger clone is one base away. V gene TRBV29-1 combines with J gene TRBJ2-5; possible D gene TRBD1, 6 bases. CDR1 and CDR2 (germline): SQVTM, ANQGSEA. V gave up 5 bases and J gave up 7 bases, with 17 bases separating them. CDR3 length: 13 amino acids. CDR3 nucleotide sequence: TGCAGCGTTCCGACCAGGGGTGTTGGGACCCAGTACTTC. Amino acid sequence: CSVPTRGVGTQYF. The full variable domain, its missing parts supplied by reference TRBV29-1 and TRBJ2-5, is SAVISQKPSRDICQRGTSLTIQCQVDSQVTMMFWYRQQPGQSLTLIATANQGSEATYESGFVIDKFPISRPNLTFSTLTVSNMSPEDSSIYLCSVPTRGVGTQYFGPGTRLLVL.

This clone has only a few counts. It may be a read error: a sequence one base away is much more abundant. The sample holds other DNA sequences that translate to the same CDR3. V gene TRBV30 combines with J gene TRBJ1-1; no reliable D call. Germline values: CDR1 GTSNPN, CDR2 SVGIG (reference sequence). The CDR3 spans 14 residues. This CDR3 reads CAWSVRGINTEASF. The CDR3 bases are TGTGCCTGGAGTGTGAGAGGGATAAACACTGAAGCTTCCTTT.

Note on this clone: A far larger clone is just one base off, so this is likely a read error. This chain uses TRBV28 with TRBJ2-7; 7 nucleotides agree with TRBD2. Trimming took 7 bases from V and 4 from J; bases not matched to a gene: 10. The CDR3 length is 14 residues. Germline V CDR1 and CDR2: MDHEN, SYDVKM. The CDR3 is CASTPSGATYEQYF. As DNA, the CDR3 is TGTGCCAGCACCCCTAGCGGAGCTACTTACGAGCAGTACTTC. The full variable domain, rest sourced from reference TRBV28 and TRBJ2-7, is DVKVTQSSRYLVKRTGEKVFLECVQDMDHENMFWYRQDPGLGLRLIYFSYDVKMKEKGDIPEGYSVSREKKERFSLILESASTNQTSMYLCASTPSGATYEQYFGPGTRLTVT.

The V gene is TRBV7-8, the J gene TRBJ2-5; 13 bases are shared with TRBD2. Per the germline V gene, CDR1 is SGHVS and CDR2 is FQNEAQ. The V and J ends lost 4 bases and 5 bases, in that order; junction bases with no gene match: 4. The CDR3 is 15 amino acids. CDR3 nucleotides: TGTGCCAGCAGCTACCGGACTAGCGGGAGTGAGACCCAGTACTTC. Translating gives CASSYRTSGSETQYF. The full variable domain, rest sourced from reference TRBV7-8 and TRBJ2-5, is GAGVSQSPRYKVAKRGQDVALRCDPISGHVSLFWYQQALGQGPEFLTYFQNEAQLDKSGLPSDRFFAERPEGSVSTLKIQRTQQEDSAVYLCASSYRTSGSETQYFGPGTRLLVL.

As concerns this clone: With a far larger clone one base away, a read error is the likely cause. Other nucleotide sequences in the sample specify the same CDR3. The chain has TRBV10-3 and TRBJ2-7; 8 positions agree with TRBD1. In germline, CDR1 is ENHRY, CDR2 SYGVKD. CDR3 length: 16 amino acids. The CDR3 region has the DNA TGTGCCATCAGTGAGTCTGACAGGGGTAGCTCCTACGAGCAGTACTTT. Protein product: CAISESDRGSSYEQYF.

The rearrangement joins TRBV7-9 to TRBJ2-7; 9 nucleotides agree with TRBD2. This CDR3 is 16 amino acids long. The trim removed 1 base at V and 1 base at J, leaving 5 bases unmatched. CDR1 and CDR2 (germline): SEHNR, FQNEAQ (reference sequence). CDR3 nucleotide sequence: TGTGCCAGCAGCTTAGGTGGCGGGAGGGTTTCCTACGAGCAGTACTTC. Protein sequence: CASSLGGGRVSYEQYF. The entire variable domain, with the rest obtained from reference TRBV7-9 and TRBJ2-7, is as follows: DTGVSQNPRHKITKRGQNVTFRCDPISEHNRLYWYRQTLGQGPEFLTYFQNEAQLEKSRLLSDRFSAERPKGSFSTLEIQRTEQGDSAMYLCASSLGGGRVSYEQYFGPGTRLTVT.

The chain recombines TRBV6-5 with TRBJ1-4; a possible D gene is TRBD1 (5 bases). The V end lost 8 bases, the J end lost 10 bases, and 14 bases lay between the germline ends. CDR3 length equals 12 residues. Germline-derived CDR1 and CDR2 are MNHEY and SVGAGI. CDR3 bases: TGTGCCAGCTTCAGGACGGGGCGAAAACTGTTTTTT. Translating gives CASFRTGRKLFF.

The rearrangement links TRBV28 to TRBJ2-7; D gene uncertain. In germline, CDR1 is MDHEN, CDR2 SYDVKM. The CDR3 covers 13 residues. Trimming left V 4 bases short and J 6 bases short, with 13 bases between. This chain's CDR3 is CASSSALESEQYF. CDR3 sequence (DNA): TGTGCCAGCAGTTCCGCACTTGAAAGCGAGCAGTACTTC.

The rearrangement links TRBV2 to TRBJ1-4; the match to TRBD1 covers 9 bases. This CDR3 is 15 amino acids long. In germline, CDR1 is SNHLY, CDR2 FYNNEI. V lost 4 bases, J lost 8 bases, and 8 bases stayed unmatched. The CDR3 here is CASSVTGGGSEKLFF. CDR3 coding DNA: TGTGCCAGCAGTGTCACAGGGGGCGGGAGCGAAAAACTGTTTTTT.

This clone was recorded at least ten times. V is TRBV7-3 and J is TRBJ2-7; D may be TRBD1 or TRBD2 (5 bases each). This CDR3 has 16 amino acids. Trimming took 1 base from V and 9 from J, leaving 22 bases between them. Germline V gene sequence: CDR1 SGHTA, CDR2 FQGTGA. The CDR3 bases are TGTGCCAGCAGCTTAATGGGGACCGATCTCGCAAATGGGCAGTACTTC. Amino acid sequence: CASSLMGTDLANGQYF.

As to this clone: A far larger clone is only one base removed, so a read error is likely. Since no conserved phenylalanine or tryptophan closes the CDR3, a read error is the likely cause. V is TRBV28 and J is TRBJ1-3, with D unclear. CDR3 length equals 12 residues. V dropped 8 bases and J dropped 4 bases, with 9 bases sitting between them. The germline CDR1 and CDR2 sequences are MDHEN and SYDVKM. CDR3 coding DNA: TGTGCCAGCGTGGAAACAGGAAACACCATATATCTT. This encodes CASVETGNTIYL.

The rearrangement uses TRBV14 and TRBJ2-5; D remains ambiguous. Trimming removed 0 bases at V and 4 bases at J, with 15 bases between. The CDR3 loop spans 16 amino acids. Germline V gene lookup returns CDR1 SGHDN and CDR2 FVKESK. The CDR3 is CASSQDFGQLAETQYF. The CDR3 nucleotides are TGTGCCAGCAGCCAAGATTTTGGGCAGCTTGCAGAGACCCAGTACTTC. The full variable domain, with the rest looked up from reference TRBV14 and TRBJ2-5, is EAGVTQFPSHSVIEKGQTVTLRCDPISGHDNLYWYRRVMGKEIKFLLHFVKESKQDESGMPNNRFLAERTGGTYSTLKVQPAELEDSGVYFCASSQDFGQLAETQYFGPGTRLLVL.

In its sample, this clone was seen a few times. The chain has TRBV5-5 and TRBJ2-1; 9 positions agree with TRBD2. The V gene's germline CDR1 is SGHKS and CDR2 YYEKEE (reference sequence). V gave up 2 bases and J gave up 3 bases; unmatched junction bases: 3. This CDR3 contains 15 residues. The CDR3 nucleotides read TGTGCCAGCAGCTTCTCTAGCGGGATCTACAATGAGCAGTTCTTC. It encodes CASSFSSGIYNEQFF.